This paragraph reports one TCR beta chain. Antigen specificity is unknown. The sample belongs to a study of blood T cells in healthy people across ages. Findings of the study overall: More naive CD4+ cells and higher diversity marked long-lived donors relative to aged donors.

CDR3 size: 17 residues. Losses at the gene ends were 5 bases for V and 2 bases for J; bases not matched to a gene: 10. CDR1 SEHNR and CDR2 FQNEAQ come from the germline V gene (reference sequence). A sample-barcoded 5' primer and a J-beta primer mix were used in a second PCR of about 7 to 12 cycles. A template-switch adaptor that had 12 random nucleotides put a tag on each cDNA molecule. MiXCR, applied by TCRdb to the 5' RACE reads, yields one record per CDR3 protein. The data show around 990,000 distinct CDR3 sequences, approximately 38% seen once. Sequenced input: blood. The sequence derives from a man younger than 35 in good health. The genes are TRBV7-9 and TRBJ2-3, with 10 positions matching TRBD1. In DNA, the CDR3 is TGTGCCAGCAGCGTACGGGACAGGGGCCCCTACACAGATACGCAGTATTTT. Amino acids: CASSVRDRGPYTDTQYF.